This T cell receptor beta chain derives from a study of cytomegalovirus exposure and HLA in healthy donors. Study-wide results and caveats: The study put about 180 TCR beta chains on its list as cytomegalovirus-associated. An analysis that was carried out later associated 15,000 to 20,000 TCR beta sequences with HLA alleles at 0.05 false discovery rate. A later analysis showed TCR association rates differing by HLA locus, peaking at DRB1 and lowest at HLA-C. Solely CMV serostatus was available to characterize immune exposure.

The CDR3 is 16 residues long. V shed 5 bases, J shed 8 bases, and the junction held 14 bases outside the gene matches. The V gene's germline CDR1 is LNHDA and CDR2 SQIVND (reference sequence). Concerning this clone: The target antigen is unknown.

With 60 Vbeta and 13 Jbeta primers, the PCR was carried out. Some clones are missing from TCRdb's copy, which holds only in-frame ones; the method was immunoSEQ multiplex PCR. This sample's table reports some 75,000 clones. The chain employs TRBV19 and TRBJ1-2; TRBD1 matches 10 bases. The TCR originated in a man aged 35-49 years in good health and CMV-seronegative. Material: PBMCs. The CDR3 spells CASSYGLGQGHGGYTF. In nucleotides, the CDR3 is TGTGCCAGTAGTTATGGTCTGGGACAGGGGCATGGGGGCTACACCTTC.